Following are 10 T cell receptor beta chains from one sample sequenced in a study of T cell repertoires in cytomegalovirus infection. TCRdb processed the reads anew with MiXCR; each CDR3 protein has one entry. Altogether 250,000 or so distinct CDR3 sequences are present, about a sixth being singletons, with the ten largest covering around half. Sequencing was done on a sample of CD8+ T cells from PBMCs. The receptors were gathered from a human donor in good health (CMV status not recorded). Some clones in this sample may be carry-over from other donors' samples.

This clonotype was seen a few times. The chain couples TRBV27 to TRBJ1-1; D unclear. The ends were cut back, 0 bases at V and 7 bases at J, with 9 bases in the middle. The CDR3 length is 13 residues. CDR1 and CDR2 (germline): MNHEY, SMNVEV (reference sequence). The CDR3 nucleotides are TGTGCCAGCAGTTTATCGCTGAAAGGTGAAGCTTTCTTT. Translating it yields CASSLSLKGEAFF.

The chain carries TRBV20-1 and TRBJ2-7; weak D call: TRBD2 (5 bases). Trimming cost V 3 bases and J 4 bases, with 13 bases left between them. The CDR3 runs to 13 residues. Germline V CDR1 and CDR2: DFQATT, SNEGSKA (reference sequence). CDR3 residues: CSASQRDPYEQYF. CDR3 bases: TGCAGTGCTAGCCAACGGGATCCTTACGAGCAGTACTTC.

V gene TRBV29-1 combines with J gene TRBJ2-4; no clear D. Trimming removed 7 bases at V and 2 bases at J, with 12 bases between. In germline, CDR1 is SQVTM, CDR2 ANQGSEA. The CDR3 runs to 13 residues. DNA of the CDR3: TGCAGCGCCCTTGGAAGCTCCAAAAACATTCAGTACTTC. The encoded protein is CSALGSSKNIQYF.

This clonotype was detected ten times or more. V and J are TRBV7-9 and TRBJ2-2; 7 bases match TRBD1. The V segment lost 3 bases and the J segment 4 bases; nucleotides outside the gene matches: 2. CDR3 length: 14 amino acids. Germline V CDR1 and CDR2: SEHNR, FQNEAQ (reference sequence). CDR3 loop: CASSFTGVTGELFF. The CDR3 DNA is TGTGCCAGCAGCTTTACAGGGGTCACCGGGGAGCTGTTTTTT.

The chain couples TRBV28 to TRBJ2-1; 11 positions match TRBD1. V was clipped by 4 bases and J by 3 bases; unmatched bases: 5. CDR1 MDHEN and CDR2 SYDVKM come from the germline V gene. The CDR3 has 16 amino acids. The CDR3 loop reads CASSSGQGELYNEQFF. CDR3 DNA sequence: TGTGCCAGCAGTTCGGGACAGGGGGAACTCTACAATGAGCAGTTCTTC.

The CDR3 is CASSIAGGPNEQFF. Written as DNA, the CDR3 is TGTGCCAGCAGTATCGCCGGGGGGCCGAATGAGCAGTTCTTC. The chain combines TRBV27 with TRBJ2-1, with a possible D match to TRBD2 (7 bases). CDR1 and CDR2 from the germline V gene are MNHEY and SMNVEV (reference sequence). Deletions cut 5 bases from V and 7 bases from J, with 15 bases between. The CDR3 is 14 amino acids.

The table lists this clonotype with many counts. This chain links TRBV6-2 or TRBV6-3 with TRBJ2-1, with no clear D. The CDR3 is made up of 16 amino acids. Trimming removed 6 bases at V and 0 bases at J, with 15 bases between. Germline values: CDR1 MNHEY, CDR2 SVGEGT. Written as DNA, the CDR3 is TGTGCCAGCAGGCTGAGTCCTGCTATCTCCTACAATGAGCAGTTCTTC. Translation: CASRLSPAISYNEQFF.

This clonotype was recorded a few times. The V gene is TRBV27, the J gene TRBJ1-1, with D hard to call. CDR1 MNHEY and CDR2 SMNVEV come from the germline V gene (reference sequence). V dropped 3 bases and J dropped 1 base, with 6 bases sitting between them. The CDR3 consists of 13 residues. As DNA, the CDR3 is TGTGCCAGCAGTTTCTCCCAGAACACTGAAGCTTTCTTT. It translates to CASSFSQNTEAFF.

There are a few counts of this clonotype. The genes are TRBV28 and TRBJ2-2; 13 bases are a match to TRBD2. CDR3 length: 17 amino acids. Germline-derived CDR1 and CDR2 are MDHEN and SYDVKM. J gave up 4 bases and V 5 bases, and 7 bases lay outside the gene matches. The CDR3 DNA follows: TGTGCCAGCAGTCTGAGACTAGCGGGGGGAGCCACCGGGGAGCTGTTTTTT. It yields the protein CASSLRLAGGATGELFF.

The CDR3 DNA sequence: TGTGCCAGCAGCCCGACTAGTCGCTATGAGCAGTTCTTC. This codes for CASSPTSRYEQFF. The chain combines TRBV12-3 or TRBV12-4 with TRBJ2-1; TRBD2 might be the D (6 bases). CDR3 length: 13 amino acids. With 6 bases removed from V and 8 bases from J, the gap between germline ends came to 14 bases.